A selection of T cell receptor beta chains follows, all from one sample in a study of blood T cell repertoires in COVID-19. This table comes from immunoSEQ multiplex PCR, and its TCRdb copy is limited to in-frame clones, with some not included. The sample contains a few hundred thousand clones, roughly nine tenths of which appear only once. The sequenced sample consisted of PBMCs or T cells enriched from blood (not recorded which). These receptors came from a woman aged 40 to 50 who had been exposed to COVID-19. The CDR3 runs from the conserved cysteine through the conserved F or W. A D gene is named only where the DNA matches it firmly. Only part of the rows carry a size: once, few, many, or a class if the clone is expanded.

j_call clone_size d_call v_call cdr3_nt cdr3_aa
TRBJ2-2 - TRBD1 TRBV5-1 TGCGCCAGCACCGGGACAGGGGCGGTCGGGGAGCTGTTTTTT CASTGTGAVGELFF
TRBJ2-4 - - TRBV10-1 TGCGCCAGCGGTCCAAGGGGGGCCAAAAACATTCAGTACTTC CASGPRGAKNIQYF
TRBJ1-1 once TRBD1 TRBV19 TGTGCCAGTAGTTTGGCCGGGACAGCTGAAGCTTTCTTT CASSLAGTAEAFF
TRBJ1-5 - - TRBV19 TGTGCCAGTAGCCTTAGCAATCAGCCCCAGCATTTT CASSLSNQPQHF
TRBJ2-2 once - TRBV6-5 TGTGCCAGCAGTTACTCTAGCGGCACCGGGGAGCTGTTTTTT CASSYSSGTGELFF
TRBJ1-4 - TRBD1 TRBV30 TGTGCCTGGAGTGGACAGGGTGGGTCTAATGAAAAACTGTTTTTT CAWSGQGGSNEKLFF
TRBJ1-1 - - TRBV6-5 TGTGCCAGCAGTTACAGCGCGGAAAAAGCTTTCTTT CASSYSAEKAFF
TRBJ1-5 - - TRBV19 TGTGCCAGTAGTATAGTACAGGGCAATCAGCCCCAGCATTTT CASSIVQGNQPQHF
TRBJ2-7 - - TRBV11-1 TGTGCCAGCAGCTTTAGCGACAGCGGGCCCTACGAGCAGTACTTC CASSFSDSGPYEQYF
TRBJ2-7 once TRBD2 TRBV30 TGTGCCTGGAGTTCCAAGGGACTAGCGGGGGGGTACGAGCAGTACTTC CAWSSKGLAGGYEQYF
TRBJ2-5 - TRBD2 TRBV5-1 TGCGCCAGCAGCTTGATAGCGGGAGGCCAGACCCAGTACTTC CASSLIAGGQTQYF
TRBJ2-1 - - TRBV7-3 TGTGCCAGCAGCTTAATGGGGGGGGCCCCCCAGAATGAGCAGTTCTTC CASSLMGGAPQNEQFF
TRBJ1-5 once TRBD1 TRBV12-3/TRBV12-4 TGTGCCAGCAAGGGGGCAAAGAGTCAGCCCCAGCATTTT CASKGAKSQPQHF
TRBJ2-6 - - TRBV19 TGTGCCAGTAGGGGGACTTTAGTCTCTGGGGCCAACGTCCTGACTTTC CASRGTLVSGANVLTF